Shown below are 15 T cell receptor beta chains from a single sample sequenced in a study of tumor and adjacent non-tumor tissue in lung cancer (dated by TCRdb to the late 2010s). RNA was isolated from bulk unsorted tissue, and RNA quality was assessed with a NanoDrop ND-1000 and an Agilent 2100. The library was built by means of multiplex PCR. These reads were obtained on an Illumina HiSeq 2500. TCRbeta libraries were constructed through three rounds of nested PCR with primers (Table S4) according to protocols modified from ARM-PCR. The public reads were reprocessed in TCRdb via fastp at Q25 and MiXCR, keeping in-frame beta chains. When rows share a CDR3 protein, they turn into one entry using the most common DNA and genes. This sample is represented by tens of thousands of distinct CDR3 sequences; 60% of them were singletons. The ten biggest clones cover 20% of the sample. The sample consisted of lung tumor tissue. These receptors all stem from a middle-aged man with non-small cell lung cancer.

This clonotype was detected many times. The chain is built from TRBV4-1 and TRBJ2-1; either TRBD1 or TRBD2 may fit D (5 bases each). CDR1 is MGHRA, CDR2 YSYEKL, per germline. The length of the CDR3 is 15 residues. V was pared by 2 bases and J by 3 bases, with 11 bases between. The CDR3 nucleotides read TGCGCCAGCAGCCAAATGGGGGACGGCTACAATGAGCAGTTCTTC. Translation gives CASSQMGDGYNEQFF.

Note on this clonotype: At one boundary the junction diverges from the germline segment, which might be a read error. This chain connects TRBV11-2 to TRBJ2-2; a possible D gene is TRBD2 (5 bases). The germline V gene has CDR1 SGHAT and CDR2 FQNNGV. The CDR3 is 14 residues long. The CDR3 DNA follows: TGTGCCAGCACCGTTTTAAAGGGCACCGGGAAGCTGTTCTTT. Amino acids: CASTVLKGTGKLFF.

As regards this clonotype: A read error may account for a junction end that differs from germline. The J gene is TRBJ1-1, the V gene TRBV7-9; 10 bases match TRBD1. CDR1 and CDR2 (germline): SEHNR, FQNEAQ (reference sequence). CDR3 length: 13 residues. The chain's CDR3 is CVSSRDRGDEAFF. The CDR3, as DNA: TGTGTCAGCAGCCGGGACAGGGGCGATGAAGCTTTCTTT.

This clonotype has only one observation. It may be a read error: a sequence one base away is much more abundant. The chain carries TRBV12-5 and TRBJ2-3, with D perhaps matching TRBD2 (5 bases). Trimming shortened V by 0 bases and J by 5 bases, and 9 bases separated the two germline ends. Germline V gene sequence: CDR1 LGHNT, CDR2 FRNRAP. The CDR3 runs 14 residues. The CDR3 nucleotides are TGTGCTAGTGGTTTGGTCGAGGGTATAGATACGCAGTATTTT. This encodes CASGLVEGIDTQYF.

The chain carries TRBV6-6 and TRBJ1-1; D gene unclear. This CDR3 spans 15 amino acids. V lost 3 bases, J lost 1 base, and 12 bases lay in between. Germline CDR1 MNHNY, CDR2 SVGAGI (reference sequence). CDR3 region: CASSYGRPRNTEAFF. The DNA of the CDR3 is TGTGCCAGCAGTTATGGCCGCCCCAGGAACACTGAAGCTTTCTTT.

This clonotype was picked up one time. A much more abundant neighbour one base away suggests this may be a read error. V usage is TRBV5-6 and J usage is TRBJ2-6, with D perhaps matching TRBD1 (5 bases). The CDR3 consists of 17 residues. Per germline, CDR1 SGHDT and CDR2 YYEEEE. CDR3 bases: TGTGCCAGCAGCTTGAGTCGGTACAACTCTGGGGCCAAGGTCCTGACTTTC. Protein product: CASSLSRYNSGAKVLTF.

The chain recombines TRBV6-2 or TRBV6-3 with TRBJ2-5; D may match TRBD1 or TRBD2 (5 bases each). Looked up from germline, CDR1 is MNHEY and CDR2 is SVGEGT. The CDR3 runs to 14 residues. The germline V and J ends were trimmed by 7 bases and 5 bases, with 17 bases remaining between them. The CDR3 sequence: CASTRGIDLETQYF. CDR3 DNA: TGTGCCAGCACGAGGGGAATCGACCTGGAGACCCAGTACTTC.

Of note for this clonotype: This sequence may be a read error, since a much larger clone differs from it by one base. The CDR3: CASSNPWGADQETQYF. The CDR3 coding sequence is TGTGCCAGCAGTAACCCTTGGGGAGCGGACCAAGAGACCCAGTACTTC. This chain links TRBV12-3 or TRBV12-4 with TRBJ2-5; D possibly corresponds to TRBD2 (5 bases). The CDR3 contains 16 residues. V was pared by 5 bases and J by 0 bases, with 16 bases between.

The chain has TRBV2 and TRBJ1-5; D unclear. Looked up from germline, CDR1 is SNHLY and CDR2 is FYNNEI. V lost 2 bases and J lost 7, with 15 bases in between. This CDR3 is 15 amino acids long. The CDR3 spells CASSELGRRIQPQHF. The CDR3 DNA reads TGTGCCAGCAGTGAATTAGGACGCAGAATACAGCCCCAGCATTTT.

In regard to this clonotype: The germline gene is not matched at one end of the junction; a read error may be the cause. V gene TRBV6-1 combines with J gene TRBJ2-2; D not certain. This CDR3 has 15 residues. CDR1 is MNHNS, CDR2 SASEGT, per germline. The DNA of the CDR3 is TGTGCCAGCAGGCCAATTCGGCTAAACAGCGGGGAGCTGTTTTTT. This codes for CASRPIRLNSGELFF.

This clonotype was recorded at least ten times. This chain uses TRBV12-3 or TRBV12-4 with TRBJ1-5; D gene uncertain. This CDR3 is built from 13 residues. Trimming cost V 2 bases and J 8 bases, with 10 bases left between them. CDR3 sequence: CASSLTGSEPQHF. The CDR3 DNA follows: TGTGCCAGCAGTTTAACGGGATCCGAGCCCCAGCATTTT.

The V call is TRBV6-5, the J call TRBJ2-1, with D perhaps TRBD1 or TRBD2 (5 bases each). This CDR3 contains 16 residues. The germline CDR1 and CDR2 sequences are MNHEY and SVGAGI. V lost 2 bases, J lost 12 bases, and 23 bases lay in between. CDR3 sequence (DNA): TGTGCCAGCAGTTACAGAGCGAGGGGAATTAGTGATTGGCAGTTCTTC. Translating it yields CASSYRARGISDWQFF.

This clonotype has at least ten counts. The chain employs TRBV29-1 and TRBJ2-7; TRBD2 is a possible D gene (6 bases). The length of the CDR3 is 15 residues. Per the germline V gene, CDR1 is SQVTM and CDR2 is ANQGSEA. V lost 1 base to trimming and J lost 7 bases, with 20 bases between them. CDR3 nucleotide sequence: TGCAGCGTTGAAGCGGGTAGCGGAGGGACTGAGGAGCAGTACTTC. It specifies CSVEAGSGGTEEQYF.

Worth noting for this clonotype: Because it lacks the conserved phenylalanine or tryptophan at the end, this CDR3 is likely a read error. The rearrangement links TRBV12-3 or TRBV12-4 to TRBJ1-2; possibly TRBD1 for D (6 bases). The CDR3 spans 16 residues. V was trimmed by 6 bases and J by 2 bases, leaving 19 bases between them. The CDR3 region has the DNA TGTGCCAGCAGCAGAGCGCCAGGGGCCTGGAACTATGGCTACACCTCC. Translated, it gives CASSRAPGAWNYGYTS.

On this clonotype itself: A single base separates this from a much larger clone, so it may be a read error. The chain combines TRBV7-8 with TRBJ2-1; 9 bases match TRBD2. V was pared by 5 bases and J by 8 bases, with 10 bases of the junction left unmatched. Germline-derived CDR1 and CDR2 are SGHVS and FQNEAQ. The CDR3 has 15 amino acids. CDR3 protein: CASSRGPAGGYEQFF. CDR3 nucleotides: TGTGCCAGCAGCCGGGGACCAGCGGGAGGATATGAGCAGTTCTTC.